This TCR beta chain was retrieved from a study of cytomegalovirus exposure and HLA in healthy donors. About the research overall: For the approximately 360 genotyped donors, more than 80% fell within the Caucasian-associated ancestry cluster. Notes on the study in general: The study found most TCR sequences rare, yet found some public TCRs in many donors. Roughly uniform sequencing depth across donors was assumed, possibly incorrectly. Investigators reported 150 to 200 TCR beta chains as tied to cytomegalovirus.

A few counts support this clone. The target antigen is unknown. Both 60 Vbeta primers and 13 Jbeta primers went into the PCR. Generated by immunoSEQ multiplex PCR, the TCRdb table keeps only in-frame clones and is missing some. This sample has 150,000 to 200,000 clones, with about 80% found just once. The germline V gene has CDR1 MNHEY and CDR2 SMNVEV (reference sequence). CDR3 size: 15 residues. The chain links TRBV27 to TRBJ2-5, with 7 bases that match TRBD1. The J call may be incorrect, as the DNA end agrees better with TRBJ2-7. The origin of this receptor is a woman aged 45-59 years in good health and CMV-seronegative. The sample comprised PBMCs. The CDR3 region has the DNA TGTGCCAGCAGTCAAACCCGGGACAGCTCCTACGAGCAGTACTTC. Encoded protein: CASSQTRDSSYEQYF.